This is a list of T cell receptor beta chains from one sample in a study of CD8 T cells in Susac syndrome. One entry per CDR3 protein results from TCRdb running MiXCR on the immunoSEQ multiplex PCR reads. The table records roughly 110,000 distinct CDR3 sequences, 94% of them present only once. The source material was CD8+ T cells from PBMCs. All receptors come from a human donor with Susac syndrome. Both conserved end residues are part of each CDR3. D genes are given only for firm matches. Part of the rows lack a size; the others show once, few, many or a class for expanded clones.

j_call,cdr3_length,d_call,v_call,clone_size,cdr3_nt,cdr3_aa
TRBJ2-3,16,TRBD2,TRBV2,-,TGTGCCGGTCGCCCCCTAGCGGGGGAGCCCACAGATACGCAGTATTTT,CAGRPLAGEPTDTQYF
TRBJ1-6,14,TRBD1,TRBV27,-,TGTGCCAGCAGTCCCCGGACAGGGACCTCACCCCTCCACTTT,CASSPRTGTSPLHF
TRBJ2-1,15,TRBD1,TRBV5-1,-,TGCGCCAGCAGCCCGGGACAGGGGGTCACCAATGAGCAGTTCTTC,CASSPGQGVTNEQFF
TRBJ2-7,12,-,TRBV24-1,-,TGTGCCACCATGACAGTAGACTACGAGCAGTACTTC,CATMTVDYEQYF
TRBJ2-3,12,-,TRBV19,-,TGTGCCAGTAGCCCCATAGGAGATACGCAGTATTTT,CASSPIGDTQYF
TRBJ1-4,13,-,TRBV5-4,-,TGTGCCAGCAGCTTGGGAGAAGATGAAAAACTGTTTTTT,CASSLGEDEKLFF
TRBJ1-1,16,-,TRBV20-1,-,TGCAGTGCTCCGCCCCGGGACGGAAGGAGAAACACTGAAGCTTTCTTT,CSAPPRDGRRNTEAFF
TRBJ2-1,15,-,TRBV19,-,TGTGCCAGTAGTATACTTGCCGGGTTCTACAATGAGCAGTTCTTC,CASSILAGFYNEQFF
TRBJ2-3,14,TRBD1,TRBV12-3/TRBV12-4,-,TGTGCCAGCAGTATTCACAGGGGAACAGATACGCAGTATTTT,CASSIHRGTDTQYF
TRBJ2-5,14,TRBD1,TRBV12-3/TRBV12-4,-,TGTGCCAGCAGAGATCAGGGGGCCCAAGAGACCCAGTACTTC,CASRDQGAQETQYF
TRBJ2-7,11,TRBD1,TRBV29-1,-,TGCAGCGTTGGCGAGGACAGGGACCAGTACTTC,CSVGEDRDQYF
TRBJ2-3,14,TRBD2,TRBV27,-,TGTGCCAGCGGGGTAGCGGGGGACACAGATACGCAGTATTTT,CASGVAGDTDTQYF
TRBJ2-1,15,-,TRBV15,-,TGTGCCACCAGCAGCGGAGGGGGTCCCTACAATGAGCAGTTCTTC,CATSSGGGPYNEQFF
TRBJ1-5,16,-,TRBV20-1,-,TGCAGTGCTCCATACACCTTCGGGGGAGGCAATCAGCCCCAGCATTTT,CSAPYTFGGGNQPQHF
TRBJ2-1,17,TRBD2,TRBV2,once,TGTGCCAGCAGTGGGACTAGCGGGGATAGCTCCTACAATGAGCAGTTCTTC,CASSGTSGDSSYNEQFF
TRBJ2-2,19,-,TRBV3-1,once,TGTGCCAGCAGCCCCCTGGACTGGAACAACGATAAGAACACCGGGGAGCTGTTTTTT,CASSPLDWNNDKNTGELFF
TRBJ2-5,14,-,TRBV12-5,-,TGTGCTAGTGGTTCTATTCTTTGGGGGGAGACCCAGTACTTC,CASGSILWGETQYF
TRBJ2-3,12,-,TRBV7-9,-,TGTGCCAGCAGCCCCGCCCGAGATACGCAGTATTTT,CASSPARDTQYF
TRBJ1-4,14,-,TRBV9,-,TGTGCCAGCAGCCTTGCGGTCACTAATGAAAAACTGTTTTTT,CASSLAVTNEKLFF
TRBJ2-3,16,TRBD2,TRBV5-1,-,TGCGCCAGCAGCTTGAAACCAAGCGGGGGCACAGATACGCAGTATTTT,CASSLKPSGGTDTQYF
TRBJ2-1,14,-,TRBV7-6,once,TGTGCCAGCAGCGATTTAGGCCTCCACAATGAGCAGTTCTTC,CASSDLGLHNEQFF
TRBJ2-3,14,TRBD2,TRBV5-4,-,TGTGCCAGCAGCTCGTCTGGGACTAGCGGGGGGGAAAGGTTT,CASSSSGTSGGERF
TRBJ1-1,13,-,TRBV20-1,once,TGCAGTGCTAGACGGTGGGGGAACACTGAAGCTTTCTTT,CSARRWGNTEAFF
TRBJ2-7,13,-,TRBV5-4,-,TGTGCCAGCAGCTTCCCTAGCTCCTACGAGCAGTACTTC,CASSFPSSYEQYF
TRBJ1-2,13,-,TRBV12-5,-,TGTGCTAGTCTAAGTGACGCTAACTATGGCTACACCTTC,CASLSDANYGYTF
TRBJ1-2,12,-,TRBV29-1,-,TGCAGCGCGCCCGGAACACCGTATGGCTACACCTTC,CSAPGTPYGYTF
TRBJ2-7,12,-,TRBV5-1,-,TGCGCCAGCAGTCCCAAGGGAGATGAGCAGTACTTC,CASSPKGDEQYF
TRBJ2-3,14,-,TRBV7-9,-,TGTGCCAGCAGCCCCAGCACAGGGATAGATACGCAGTATTTT,CASSPSTGIDTQYF
TRBJ1-6,14,-,TRBV9,-,TGTGCCAGCAGCGTAAACGGGGATAATTCACCCCTCCACTTT,CASSVNGDNSPLHF
TRBJ2-5,16,TRBD2,TRBV10-3,-,TGTGCCATCAGTGGAAGTCAGCGGGGGGGCCCAGAGACCCAGTACTTC,CAISGSQRGGPETQYF
TRBJ2-7,16,-,TRBV20-1,-,TGCAGTGCTAGAGTTCTAGGCAGCGGTCCCTCCTACGAGCAGTACTTC,CSARVLGSGPSYEQYF
TRBJ1-2,14,-,TRBV15,-,TGTGCCACCAGCCGGACGGGGGGGTACTATGGCTACACCTTC,CATSRTGGYYGYTF
TRBJ2-7,13,-,TRBV15,-,TGTGCCACCAGCAGAGATCGCAGTTCCGAGCAGTACTTC,CATSRDRSSEQYF
TRBJ2-7,13,-,TRBV27,-,TGTGCCAGCAGTACGGGCCCTACCTACGAGCAGTACTTC,CASSTGPTYEQYF
TRBJ2-7,15,TRBD2,TRBV27,-,TGTGCCAGCAGTTCCGGGCGGGGGGGCATTTACGAGCAGTACTTC,CASSSGRGGIYEQYF
TRBJ2-7,15,TRBD1,TRBV13,-,TGTGCCAGCAGCTCCCGGGACAGAGGGCCTCGGGAGCAGTACTTC,CASSSRDRGPREQYF
TRBJ2-7,15,-,TRBV4-1,once,TGCGCCAGCAGCCCTGGTGAGGGGGTGGCCTACGAGCAGTACTTC,CASSPGEGVAYEQYF
TRBJ2-3,16,-,TRBV6-6,once,TGTGCCAGCAGTTACCCCCCTGTTCGGGGGACAGATACGCAGTATTTT,CASSYPPVRGTDTQYF
TRBJ1-5,13,-,TRBV19,-,TGTGCCAGTGCCGCGCAGGGGTATACGACCCAGCATTTT,CASAAQGYTTQHF
TRBJ1-2,12,-,TRBV12-3/TRBV12-4,-,TGTGCCAGCAGCCTGACAAGTTATGGCTACACCTTC,CASSLTSYGYTF
TRBJ2-7,15,-,TRBV6-5,-,TGTGCCAGCAGTGACCCCCGGGCCCACTCCTACGAGCAGTACTTC,CASSDPRAHSYEQYF
TRBJ2-5,14,-,TRBV2,-,TGTGCCAGCAGTGACCCCGCAGGGGAGGAGACCCAGTACTTC,CASSDPAGEETQYF
TRBJ2-1,12,-,TRBV20-1,once,TGCAGTGCTCAGGGGCAATACAATGAGCAGTTCTTC,CSAQGQYNEQFF
TRBJ1-1,12,-,TRBV6-6,-,TGTGCCAGCGGGCTACCCAACACTGAAGCTTTCTTT,CASGLPNTEAFF
TRBJ1-1,15,-,TRBV5-4,-,TGTGCCAGCAGCGAGGGACACCCGTGGAACACTGAAGCTTTCTTT,CASSEGHPWNTEAFF
TRBJ2-7,11,-,TRBV25-1,-,TGTGCCACATCTAGCTCCTACGAGCAGTACTTC,CATSSSYEQYF
TRBJ2-1,13,-,TRBV7-6,-,TGTGCCAGCAGTTATTGGACAGACAATGAGCAGTTCTTC,CASSYWTDNEQFF
TRBJ2-7,12,TRBD1,TRBV2,once,TGTGCCACCAGACAGGGGGCAGGCGAGCAGTACTTC,CATRQGAGEQYF
TRBJ2-7,14,TRBD1,TRBV20-1,-,TGCAGTGTTGTAACTCCGGGACAGATCTACGAGCAGTACTTC,CSVVTPGQIYEQYF
TRBJ1-1,13,-,TRBV27,-,TGTGCCAGCAGTCTGGACGAGAACACTGAAGCTTTCTTT,CASSLDENTEAFF
TRBJ2-7,16,-,TRBV15,-,TGTGCCACCAGCAGAGGCCCCGGACAGAACTCCTACGAGCAGTACTTC,CATSRGPGQNSYEQYF
TRBJ2-3,16,-,TRBV9,once,TGTGCCAGCAGCGTTGAGGGGAGGCCTAGCACAGATACGCAGTATTTT,CASSVEGRPSTDTQYF
TRBJ2-1,12,-,TRBV14,-,TGTGCCAGCAGCCAAGGCAGCTATGAGCAGTTCTTC,CASSQGSYEQFF